These 26 T cell receptor beta chains came from one sample sequenced in a study of cytomegalovirus exposure and HLA in healthy donors. 13 Jbeta primers and 60 Vbeta primers were used for the PCR. Sequencing was performed with immunoSEQ multiplex PCR; in TCRdb, only in-frame clones are kept and a portion is missing. The table lists approximately 180,000 clones, with under 6.5% in the top ten. Sequencing was carried out using PBMCs. Source of these receptors: a man younger than 45 in good health and CMV-seronegative.

The V and J genes are TRBV19 and TRBJ1-1; 7 bases match TRBD1. The V gene's germline CDR1 is LNHDA and CDR2 SQIVND (reference sequence). V lost 7 bases, J lost 5 bases, and 13 bases stayed unmatched. The CDR3 consists of 15 residues. CDR3 protein: CASTPPTGLRTEAFF. CDR3 DNA: TGTGCCAGTACCCCCCCGACAGGGCTGCGGACTGAAGCTTTCTTT.

V and J are TRBV11-1 and TRBJ2-3; tentative D call: TRBD2 (6 bases). This CDR3 is 15 amino acids long. V was shortened by 5 bases and J by 3 bases, with 15 bases between the two germline ends. Germline V gene data show CDR1 as SGHAT and CDR2 as FQDESV (reference sequence). The CDR3 DNA sequence: TGTGCCAGCAGCCGGACGGAGGGCGAGACAGATACGCAGTATTTT. Its translation: CASSRTEGETDTQYF.

V and J are TRBV9 and TRBJ2-2; tentative D call: TRBD2 (5 bases). The CDR3 extends over 14 amino acids. Germline values: CDR1 SGDLS, CDR2 YYNGEE. Trimming took off 3 bases at V and 6 bases at J, with 12 bases between the two ends. The CDR3 loop is CASSGRSAPGELFF. DNA of the CDR3: TGTGCCAGCAGCGGGAGGTCGGCCCCCGGGGAGCTGTTTTTT.

The chain employs TRBV4-3 and TRBJ2-6; D is perhaps TRBD2 (5 bases). The CDR3 runs to 16 residues. CDR1 is LGHNA and CDR2 is YSLEER in the germline V gene. Trimming removed 0 bases at V and 0 bases at J, with 6 bases between. This CDR3 reads CASSQDAGSGANVLTF. DNA of the CDR3: TGCGCCAGCAGCCAAGATGCGGGCTCTGGGGCCAACGTCCTGACTTTC.

V gene TRBV7-2 combines with J gene TRBJ1-2, with a possible D match to TRBD1 (5 bases). The germline V and J ends were trimmed by 6 bases and 3 bases, with 20 bases remaining between them. Germline V CDR1 and CDR2: SGHTA, FQGNSA. The CDR3 runs to 16 residues. The CDR3 protein is CASSPKLTGRDYGYTF. The CDR3 DNA follows: TGTGCCAGCAGTCCCAAGCTTACGGGCAGGGACTATGGCTACACCTTC.

CDR3 nucleotide sequence: TGCGCCAGCAGCCACCTAATTTATAATTCACCCCTCCACTTT. It translates to CASSHLIYNSPLHF. This chain joins TRBV4-1 and TRBJ1-6; no firm D call. CDR3 length: 14 residues. Germline V lookup: CDR1 MGHRA, CDR2 YSYEKL. Trimming removed 3 bases from V and 4 bases from J, with 7 bases in between.

With regard to this clone: The junction differs from germline at one of its ends, possibly a read error. The chain couples TRBV18 to TRBJ1-5, with D unclear. Per germline, CDR1 KGHSH and CDR2 LQKENI. This CDR3 spans 14 amino acids. The CDR3 DNA follows: TGTGCCAGCCCACCCGCGTGGGGAGCTCAGCCCCAGCATTTT. Protein: CASPPAWGAQPQHF.

The V gene is TRBV28, the J gene TRBJ2-3; 13 bases fit TRBD2. J lost 0 bases, V lost 8 bases, and 5 bases had no gene match. The CDR3 totals 16 residues. Per germline, CDR1 MDHEN and CDR2 SYDVKM. In DNA form, the CDR3 reads TGTGCCAGCGGACTAGCGGGAGCTCTTAGCACAGATACGCAGTATTTT. Residues: CASGLAGALSTDTQYF.

The chain is built from TRBV7-2 and TRBJ2-3; 12 bases agree with TRBD2. Trimming removed 4 bases from V and 6 bases from J; junction bases left unmatched: 14. This CDR3 spans 18 amino acids. Looked up from germline, CDR1 is SGHTA and CDR2 is FQGNSA. The CDR3: CASSYGTSGRRKGDTQYF. CDR3 sequence (DNA): TGTGCCAGCAGCTACGGGACTAGCGGGCGCAGGAAGGGGGATACGCAGTATTTT.

The chain has TRBV9 and TRBJ1-2; 9 bases are a match to TRBD1. The V gene end was trimmed by 4 bases and the J gene end by 4 bases; junction bases not matched to a gene: 11. Germline lookup yields CDR1 SGDLS and CDR2 YYNGEE. This CDR3 is built from 16 residues. CDR3 nucleotides: TGTGCCAGCAGCTCGGACAGGGGCAGGGGCGTCTATGGCTACACCTTC. It translates to CASSSDRGRGVYGYTF. Looking up the rest from reference TRBV9 and TRBJ1-2 gives the full variable domain: DSGVTQTPKHLITATGQRVTLRCSPRSGDLSVYWYQQSLDQGLQFLIQYYNGEERAKGNILERFSAQQFPDLHSELNLSSLELGDSALYFCASSSDRGRGVYGYTFGSGTRLTVV.

The V and J genes are TRBV5-8 and TRBJ2-5; D is possibly TRBD1 (6 bases). The CDR3 runs to 13 residues. Germline CDR1 SGHTS, CDR2 YDEGEE. Trimming shortened V by 4 bases and J by 4 bases, and 11 bases separated the two germline ends. CDR3 nucleotides: TGTGCCAGCAGCCAAACAGGGCTAGAGACCCAGTACTTC. It encodes CASSQTGLETQYF.

The chain combines TRBV6-5 with TRBJ1-3, with a weak D call TRBD1 (6 bases). The CDR3 runs to 16 residues. The germline V gene encodes CDR1 MNHEY and CDR2 SVGAGI. Trimming cost V 4 bases and J 0 bases, with 13 bases left between them. Here the CDR3 reads CASSFVRGFSGNTIYF. In DNA form, the CDR3 reads TGTGCCAGCAGTTTTGTCAGGGGTTTCTCTGGAAACACCATATATTTT.

J is TRBJ2-2 and V is TRBV30, with D maybe TRBD1 (6 bases). The V gene lost 5 bases and the J gene lost 7 bases, with 11 bases spanning the gap. Germline CDR1 reads GTSNPN; CDR2 reads SVGIG (reference sequence). The CDR3 length is 12 residues. The chain's CDR3 is CAWGIGGGELFF. The CDR3 DNA reads TGTGCCTGGGGAATAGGGGGCGGGGAGCTGTTTTTT.

The chain couples TRBV5-4 to TRBJ1-1; 8 nucleotides line up with TRBD1. Trimming at V came to 1 base and at J to 7 bases, leaving 3 bases not matched to a gene. This CDR3 has 13 residues. The germline gives CDR1 SGHNT, CDR2 YYREEE (reference sequence). The CDR3 coding sequence is TGTGCCAGCAGCTTGTTCAGGGGGCGTGAAGCTTTCTTT. Residues: CASSLFRGREAFF. The whole variable domain, remainder taken from reference TRBV5-4 and TRBJ1-1, is ETGVTQSPTHLIKTRGQQVTLRCSSQSGHNTVSWYQQALGQGPQFIFQYYREEENGRGNFPPRFSGLQFPNYSSELNVNALELDDSALYLCASSLFRGREAFFGQGTRLTVV.

The chain links TRBV15 to TRBJ2-7; 7 positions agree with TRBD1. The CDR3 sequence is 14 residues long. Germline V gene sequence: CDR1 LNHNV, CDR2 YYDKDF (reference sequence). V shed 4 bases and J 0 bases; nucleotides not matched to a gene: 3. The CDR3 spells CATSTTGNSYEQYF. In DNA, the CDR3 is TGTGCCACCAGCACGACAGGGAACTCCTACGAGCAGTACTTC.

This chain joins TRBV18 and TRBJ1-4, with TRBD1 as a possible D gene (5 bases). V lost 4 bases and J lost 8, with 20 bases in between. CDR1 is KGHSH and CDR2 is LQKENI in the germline V gene. CDR3 length: 16 residues. This chain's CDR3 is CASSQTEGQAGEKLFF. The CDR3, as DNA: TGTGCCAGCTCACAAACCGAGGGGCAGGCGGGAGAAAAACTGTTTTTT.

The rearrangement uses TRBV2 and TRBJ1-2; D is undetermined. Germline V lookup: CDR1 SNHLY, CDR2 FYNNEI. The V gene lost 3 bases and the J gene lost 8 bases, with 13 bases spanning the gap. The CDR3 loop spans 13 amino acids. The CDR3 DNA follows: TGTGCCAGCAGTGAGCGGGGTATTGGGGGCTACACCTTC. Translated, it gives CASSERGIGGYTF.

The V call is TRBV28, the J call TRBJ2-3; D not resolved. The CDR3 consists of 13 residues. The germline gives CDR1 MDHEN, CDR2 SYDVKM. V lost 6 bases and J lost 2, with 9 bases in between. CDR3 sequence: CASRVSATDTQYF. CDR3 coding DNA: TGTGCCAGCAGGGTAAGCGCCACAGATACGCAGTATTTT.

As DNA, the CDR3 is TGTGCCAGCAGACGACTAGCGGACAACACCGGGGAGCTGTTTTTT. Translating gives CASRRLADNTGELFF. The chain carries TRBV9 and TRBJ2-2, with 9 positions matching TRBD2. The CDR3 loop spans 15 amino acids. In germline, CDR1 is SGDLS, CDR2 YYNGEE. The V gene end was trimmed by 5 bases and the J gene end by 2 bases; junction bases not matched to a gene: 4.

V usage is TRBV2 and J usage is TRBJ1-1; tentatively, D is TRBD1 (6 bases). CDR1 is SNHLY and CDR2 is FYNNEI in the germline V gene. The germline V and J ends were trimmed by 6 bases and 6 bases, with 17 bases remaining between them. CDR3 length equals 14 residues. The CDR3 region has the DNA TGTGCCAGCAGACCCGACAGGAATATAGCTGAAGCTTTCTTT. It is translated as CASRPDRNIAEAFF.

The CDR3 loop is CASSEIWTGGETQYF. In DNA, the CDR3 is TGTGCCAGCAGTGAAATCTGGACAGGTGGGGAGACCCAGTACTTC. The chain employs TRBV2 and TRBJ2-5; 7 bases agree with TRBD1. Germline loops: CDR1 SNHLY, CDR2 FYNNEI. V gave up 2 bases and J gave up 5 bases; unmatched junction bases: 8. CDR3 size: 15 residues.

J is TRBJ2-3 and V is TRBV29-1, with TRBD2 identical over 14 bases. The CDR3 has 14 amino acids. V shed 6 bases, J shed 14 bases, and the junction held 13 bases outside the gene matches. From germline, CDR1 is SQVTM and CDR2 ANQGSEA. The CDR3 nucleotides read TGCAGCGTCCTCGGACTAGCGGGAGGACCCTCCCGGTATTTT. This codes for CSVLGLAGGPSRYF.

The rearrangement joins TRBV27 to TRBJ1-1, with 7 bases fitting TRBD1. V was clipped by 6 bases and J by 10 bases; unmatched bases: 11. In germline, CDR1 is MNHEY, CDR2 SMNVEV (reference sequence). The CDR3 has 13 amino acids. The CDR3 nucleotides are TGTGCCAGCAGGGCCTTGGCGACAGGGACAGCTTTCTTT. Translation: CASRALATGTAFF.

The V gene is TRBV19, the J gene TRBJ1-5; D is perhaps TRBD1 (5 bases). V lost 4 bases and J 2 bases, leaving 27 bases between the germline ends. Germline V lookup: CDR1 LNHDA, CDR2 SQIVND (reference sequence). The CDR3 covers 20 residues. The chain's CDR3 is CASSRPSAAGYFVGNQPQHF. The DNA for the CDR3 is TGTGCCAGTAGTAGACCTTCGGCGGCAGGGTATTTTGTGGGCAATCAGCCCCAGCATTTT.

The chain couples TRBV18 to TRBJ1-1, with D possibly matching TRBD1 (5 bases). In germline, CDR1 is KGHSH, CDR2 LQKENI. The V end lost 7 bases, the J end lost 4 bases, and 13 bases lay between the germline ends. The CDR3 runs to 13 residues. Written as DNA, the CDR3 is TGTGCCAGCTTCCGGGGGGGGTCCACTGAAGCTTTCTTT. Protein sequence: CASFRGGSTEAFF.

The chain recombines TRBV7-3 with TRBJ2-7, with TRBD1 matching over 8 bases. Losses at the gene ends were 5 bases for V and 4 bases for J; bases not matched to a gene: 10. Germline V gene sequence: CDR1 SGHTA, CDR2 FQGTGA. The CDR3 spans 15 residues. The CDR3 coding sequence is TGTGCCAGCAGCGGCGGGACAGGAGGGAAATACGAGCAGTACTTC. Amino acid sequence: CASSGGTGGKYEQYF.